This T cell receptor (beta chain) was identified in a study of T cells after yellow fever vaccination. From the 5' RACE reads, TCRdb called clonotypes with MiXCR, one entry per CDR3 protein. The sample lists around 310,000 distinct CDR3 sequences, under 5% occurring once. In this sample, this clonotype turned up a few times. Sequenced here: PBMCs, sampled 5 days after the yellow fever booster vaccination. This sequence originates from a man aged 18 to 29 who received the YFV17D yellow fever vaccine.

CDR3 in amino acids: CASSDPGSNSNQPQHF. The DNA for the CDR3 is TGCGCCAGCAGTGACCCCGGGAGTAATAGCAATCAGCCCCAGCATTTT. The rearrangement joins TRBV10-1 to TRBJ1-5; D uncertain. V lost 3 bases and J 0 bases, leaving 12 bases between the germline ends. Germline loops: CDR1 WNHNN, CDR2 SYGVQD (reference sequence). The CDR3 contains 16 residues.